These 9 T cell receptor beta chains originate from one sample sequenced in a study of beta chain features in type 1 diabetes. Overall study findings and caveats: Among all four CD4+ subsets, Type 1 diabetes patients had TCRB CDR3s that were moderately but significantly shorter.

These TCRs' antigens remain unknown. Expressed TCRB transcripts were sequenced because the entire RNA isolate underwent reverse transcription. Assay: immunoSEQ multiplex PCR; the TCRdb copy retains only in-frame clones and omits some. The top ten clones hold approximately 0.02% of a sample with hundreds of thousands of clones, roughly 12% of them seen once. Sequenced material: naive CD4+ T cells from blood. The receptors stem from a man younger than 35 with type 1 diabetes.

The gene calls are TRBV4-1 and TRBJ2-1; no reliable D call. V lost 0 bases, J lost 4 bases, and 13 bases lay in between. CDR3 size: 16 residues. The germline gives CDR1 MGHRA, CDR2 YSYEKL. The CDR3 spells CASSQDSSILYNEQFF. CDR3 DNA sequence: TGCGCCAGCAGCCAAGATAGTTCCATTCTTTACAATGAGCAGTTCTTC.

The gene calls are TRBV11-2 and TRBJ2-7; 7 bases fit TRBD1. Germline CDR1 reads SGHAT; CDR2 reads FQNNGV. The CDR3 is made up of 15 amino acids. V was pared by 5 bases and J by 0 bases, with 7 bases of the junction left unmatched. This CDR3 reads CASSQRQGYSYEQYF. Written as DNA, the CDR3 is TGTGCCAGCAGCCAACGACAGGGTTACTCCTACGAGCAGTACTTC.

This clone was seen a few times. The CDR3 nucleotides are TGTGCCAGTAGCTCAGACAGGACCATGAACACTGAAGCTTTCTTT. Translation gives CASSSDRTMNTEAFF. The chain carries TRBV19 and TRBJ1-1; D perhaps matches TRBD1 (6 bases). Germline V gene lookup returns CDR1 LNHDA and CDR2 SQIVND (reference sequence). V was trimmed by 6 bases and J by 0 bases, leaving 14 bases between them. The CDR3 runs to 15 residues.

This chain connects TRBV2 to TRBJ2-7; D tentatively reads TRBD1 or TRBD2 (5 bases each). The CDR3 is made up of 14 amino acids. CDR1 is SNHLY and CDR2 is FYNNEI in the germline V gene. Trimming shortened V by 5 bases and J by 1 base, and 12 bases separated the two germline ends. DNA for the CDR3: TGTGCCAGCAGTCGAGAGGGACCTTCCTACGAGCAGTACTTC. The encoded protein is CASSREGPSYEQYF.

The chain uses TRBV14 and TRBJ2-7; the D is unclear. Trimming cost V 4 bases and J 3 bases, with 10 bases left between them. CDR1 and CDR2 from the germline V gene are SGHDN and FVKESK. The CDR3 sequence is 13 residues long. The CDR3 coding sequence is TGTGCCAGCAGCCCCAGACGGTACTACGAGCAGTACTTC. Translation gives CASSPRRYYEQYF. Filled out from reference TRBV14 and TRBJ2-7, the complete variable domain reads EAGVTQFPSHSVIEKGQTVTLRCDPISGHDNLYWYRRVMGKEIKFLLHFVKESKQDESGMPNNRFLAERTGGTYSTLKVQPAELEDSGVYFCASSPRRYYEQYFGPGTRLTVT.

The rearrangement links TRBV7-6 to TRBJ2-2, with D perhaps matching TRBD2 (6 bases). The length of the CDR3 is 16 residues. Germline V lookup: CDR1 SGHVS, CDR2 FNYEAQ. Trimming shortened V by 0 bases and J by 2 bases, and 10 bases separated the two germline ends. The CDR3 DNA sequence: TGTGCCAGCAGCTTAGCGGGGCGGGGAAACACCGGGGAGCTGTTTTTT. Its protein product is CASSLAGRGNTGELFF.

The chain is built from TRBV28 and TRBJ1-5, with D tentatively TRBD1 (6 bases). The V end lost 2 bases, the J end lost 1 base, and 9 bases lay between the germline ends. CDR1 and CDR2 from the germline V gene are MDHEN and SYDVKM. The CDR3 is made up of 15 amino acids. CDR3 DNA: TGTGCCAGCAGTTTAACAGGGATGAGCAATCAGCCCCAGCATTTT. This codes for CASSLTGMSNQPQHF.

This clone has only a few counts. This sequence joins TRBV19 and TRBJ2-1, with 10 bases aligning to TRBD1. This CDR3 contains 14 residues. V dropped 9 bases and J dropped 8; count of bases not matched to a gene: 10. Germline assignment: CDR1 LNHDA and CDR2 SQIVND (reference sequence). The CDR3 DNA sequence: TGTGCCAGCGAGGCGGGACAGGGGATAGATGAGCAGTTCTTC. Translated, it gives CASEAGQGIDEQFF.

This chain uses TRBV13 with TRBJ2-7, with D possibly TRBD1 on 6 matching bases. The CDR3 consists of 13 residues. Trimming cost V 5 bases and J 2 bases, with 10 bases left between them. Per the germline V gene, CDR1 is PRHDT and CDR2 is FYEKMQ (reference sequence). CDR3 DNA sequence: TGTGCCAGCAGCCCCCGGGACACCTACGAGCAGTACTTC. This sequence encodes CASSPRDTYEQYF.